The 10 T cell receptor beta chains presented below share a single source sample, sequenced in a study of T cell responses to AZD1222 COVID-19 vaccine. Some clones are missing from TCRdb's copy, which holds only in-frame ones; the method was immunoSEQ multiplex PCR. The sample lists about 55,000 clones, roughly 88% occurring once. Sequencing used peripheral blood, obtained on day 0 of AZD1222 vaccination. The receptor source for this set is an adult in good health.

The rearrangement joins TRBV18 to TRBJ1-1; a weak D match, TRBD1 (6 bases). There are 14 residues in the CDR3. Germline V lookup: CDR1 KGHSH, CDR2 LQKENI. The V and J ends lost 1 base and 3 bases respectively, with 9 bases between them. The CDR3 region is CASSPLRGDTEAFF. The CDR3 DNA reads TGTGCCAGCTCACCACTTAGGGGGGACACTGAAGCTTTCTTT. Variable domain in full (rest from reference TRBV18 and TRBJ1-1): NAGVMQNPRHLVRRRGQEARLRCSPMKGHSHVYWYRQLPEEGLKFMVYLQKENIIDESGMPKERFSAEFPKEGPSILRIQQVVRGDSAAYFCASSPLRGDTEAFFGQGTRLTVV.

The genes are TRBV7-2 and TRBJ1-5; 7 bases match TRBD1. The germline gives CDR1 SGHTA, CDR2 FQGNSA. CDR3 size: 15 residues. V was pared by 5 bases and J by 4 bases, with 8 bases of the junction left unmatched. This CDR3 is CASSRIGTENQPQHF. The CDR3 nucleotides read TGTGCCAGCAGCCGTATTGGGACAGAGAATCAGCCCCAGCATTTT.

The CDR3 DNA follows: TGTGCCAGCAGCGTAGGCGGGAGGGCCGATGAGACCCAGTACTTC. This sequence encodes CASSVGGRADETQYF. The chain uses TRBV9 and TRBJ2-5; TRBD2 matches 9 bases. CDR3 size: 15 residues. The germline gives CDR1 SGDLS, CDR2 YYNGEE. Trimming cost V 0 bases and J 5 bases; bases outside gene matches: 5.

The chain uses TRBV19 and TRBJ1-1; tentative D call: TRBD1 (5 bases). The CDR3 runs to 13 residues. Deletions cut 5 bases from V and 1 base from J, with 8 bases between. Per germline, CDR1 LNHDA and CDR2 SQIVND (reference sequence). The CDR3 DNA is TGTGCCAGTAGTCCAACAGGGAACACTGAAGCTTTCTTT. Translation: CASSPTGNTEAFF.

This sequence joins TRBV7-9 and TRBJ2-5, with 7 bases matching TRBD2. The CDR3 sequence is 15 residues long. Trimming at V came to 5 bases and at J to 5 bases, leaving 11 bases not matched to a gene. CDR1 and CDR2 (germline): SEHNR, FQNEAQ (reference sequence). CDR3 in DNA: TGTGCCAGCAGCGGAACGGGACTACCGAGGGAGACCCAGTACTTC. It is translated as CASSGTGLPRETQYF.

J is TRBJ2-5 and V is TRBV9, with 9 bases aligning to TRBD2. Germline trimming cut 4 bases from V and 6 bases from J; bases unmatched to any gene: 7. This CDR3 contains 14 residues. The V gene's germline CDR1 is SGDLS and CDR2 YYNGEE. CDR3 amino acids: CASSLVAGAQTQYF. The CDR3 DNA reads TGTGCCAGCAGCCTGGTAGCGGGAGCCCAGACCCAGTACTTC.

The genes are TRBV5-8 and TRBJ2-6, with D possibly matching TRBD2 (6 bases). The CDR3 consists of 15 residues. Germline-derived CDR1 and CDR2 are SGHTS and YDEGEE. Trimming pared 3 bases from V and 2 bases from J, leaving 9 bases between. The CDR3 DNA follows: TGTGCCAGCAGCTACGGGACTCCTGGGGCCAACGTCCTGACTTTC. This encodes CASSYGTPGANVLTF.

This sequence joins TRBV11-3 and TRBJ1-2; 7 bases map to TRBD1. Germline loops: CDR1 SGHNT, CDR2 YENEEA. Trimming took 5 bases from V and 2 from J; bases not matched to a gene: 2. The CDR3 sequence is 13 residues long. Written as DNA, the CDR3 is TGTGCCAGCAGCGACAGGGCGAACTATGGCTACACCTTC. Protein: CASSDRANYGYTF.

This chain uses TRBV29-1 with TRBJ1-2; D call uncertain. The CDR3 is 14 amino acids. V lost 6 bases, J lost 2 bases, and 16 bases lay in between. Germline V gene data show CDR1 as SQVTM and CDR2 as ANQGSEA. The CDR3 sequence: CSVSLGMGNYGYTF. The CDR3 DNA reads as TGCAGCGTCTCCTTAGGGATGGGGAACTATGGCTACACCTTC.

This rearrangement joins TRBV2 to TRBJ2-5, with D maybe TRBD2 (6 bases). The CDR3 is 15 amino acids. CDR1 SNHLY and CDR2 FYNNEI come from the germline V gene. V lost 6 bases and J 1 base, leaving 15 bases between the germline ends. The CDR3 bases are TGTGCCAGCAGGGCGGGGATTCGGGGCCAAGAGACCCAGTACTTC. Amino acid sequence: CASRAGIRGQETQYF.